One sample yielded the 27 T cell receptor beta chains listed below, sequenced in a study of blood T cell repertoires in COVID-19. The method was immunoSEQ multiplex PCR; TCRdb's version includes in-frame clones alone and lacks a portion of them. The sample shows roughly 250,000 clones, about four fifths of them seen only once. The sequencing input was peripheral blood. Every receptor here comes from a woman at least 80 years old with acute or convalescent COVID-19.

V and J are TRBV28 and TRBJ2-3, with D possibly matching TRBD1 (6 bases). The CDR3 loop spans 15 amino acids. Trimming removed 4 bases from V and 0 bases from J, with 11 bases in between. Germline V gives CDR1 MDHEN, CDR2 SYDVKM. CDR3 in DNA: TGTGCCAGCAGTTCGGGACAACCAAGCACAGATACGCAGTATTTT. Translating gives CASSSGQPSTDTQYF.

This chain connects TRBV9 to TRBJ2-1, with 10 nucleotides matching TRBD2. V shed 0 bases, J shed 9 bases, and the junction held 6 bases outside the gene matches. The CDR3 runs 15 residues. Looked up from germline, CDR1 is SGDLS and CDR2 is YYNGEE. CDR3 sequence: CASSVGTSGEGEQFF. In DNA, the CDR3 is TGTGCCAGCAGCGTAGGTACTAGCGGGGAGGGTGAGCAGTTCTTC.

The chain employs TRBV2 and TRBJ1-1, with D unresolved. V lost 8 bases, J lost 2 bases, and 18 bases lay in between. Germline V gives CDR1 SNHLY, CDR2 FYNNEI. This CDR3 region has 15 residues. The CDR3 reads CASYYQAGINTEAFF. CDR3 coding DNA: TGTGCCAGCTATTACCAGGCAGGAATTAACACTGAAGCTTTCTTT.

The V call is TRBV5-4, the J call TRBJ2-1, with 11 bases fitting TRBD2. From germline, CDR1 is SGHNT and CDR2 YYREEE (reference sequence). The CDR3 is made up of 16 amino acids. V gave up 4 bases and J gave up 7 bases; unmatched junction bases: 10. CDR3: CASSPGTSGGRNEQFF. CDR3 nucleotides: TGTGCCAGCAGCCCAGGGACTAGCGGTGGGAGGAATGAGCAGTTCTTC.

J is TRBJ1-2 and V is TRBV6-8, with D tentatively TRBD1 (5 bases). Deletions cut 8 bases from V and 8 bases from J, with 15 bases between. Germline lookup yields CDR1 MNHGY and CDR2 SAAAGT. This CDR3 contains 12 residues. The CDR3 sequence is CASLSRGGGYTF. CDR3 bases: TGTGCCAGCTTGAGTAGGGGAGGCGGCTACACCTTC.

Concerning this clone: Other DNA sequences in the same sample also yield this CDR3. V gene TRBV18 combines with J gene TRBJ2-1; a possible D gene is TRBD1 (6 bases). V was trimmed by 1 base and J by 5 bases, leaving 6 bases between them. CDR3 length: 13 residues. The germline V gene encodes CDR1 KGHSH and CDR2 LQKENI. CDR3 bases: TGTGCCAGCTCACCACGACAGGACAATGAGCAGTTCTTC. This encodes CASSPRQDNEQFF.

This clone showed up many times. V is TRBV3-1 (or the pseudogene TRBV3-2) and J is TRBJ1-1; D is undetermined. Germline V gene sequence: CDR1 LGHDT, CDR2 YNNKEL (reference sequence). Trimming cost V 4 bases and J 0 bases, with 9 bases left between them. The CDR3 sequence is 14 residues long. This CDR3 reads CASSPGVMNTEAFF. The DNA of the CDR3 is TGTGCCAGCAGCCCGGGAGTTATGAACACTGAAGCTTTCTTT.

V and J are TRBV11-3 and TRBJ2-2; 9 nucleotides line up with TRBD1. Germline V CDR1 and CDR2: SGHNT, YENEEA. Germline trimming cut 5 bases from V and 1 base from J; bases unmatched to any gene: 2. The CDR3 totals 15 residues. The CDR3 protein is CASSQTGGNTGELFF. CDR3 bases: TGTGCCAGCAGCCAGACAGGGGGGAACACCGGGGAGCTGTTTTTT.

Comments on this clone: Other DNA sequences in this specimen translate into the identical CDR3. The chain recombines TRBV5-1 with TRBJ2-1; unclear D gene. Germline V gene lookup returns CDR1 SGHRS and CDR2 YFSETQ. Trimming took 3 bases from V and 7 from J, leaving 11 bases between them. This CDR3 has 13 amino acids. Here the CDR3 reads CASSSRAGNEQFF. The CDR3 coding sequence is TGCGCCAGCAGCTCACGTGCCGGGAATGAGCAGTTCTTC.

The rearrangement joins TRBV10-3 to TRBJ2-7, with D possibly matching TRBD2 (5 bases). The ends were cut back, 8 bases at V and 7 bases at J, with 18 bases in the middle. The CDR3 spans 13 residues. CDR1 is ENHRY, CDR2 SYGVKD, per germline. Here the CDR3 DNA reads TGTGCCATCGGGAACCCGTTGGGCGGGGAGCAGTACTTC. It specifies CAIGNPLGGEQYF.

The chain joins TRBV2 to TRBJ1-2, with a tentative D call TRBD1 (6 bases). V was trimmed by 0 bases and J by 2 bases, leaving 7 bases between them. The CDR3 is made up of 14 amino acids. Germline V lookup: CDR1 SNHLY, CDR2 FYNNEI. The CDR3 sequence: CASSEAGTNYGYTF. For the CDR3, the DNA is TGTGCCAGCAGTGAAGCCGGGACAAACTATGGCTACACCTTC.

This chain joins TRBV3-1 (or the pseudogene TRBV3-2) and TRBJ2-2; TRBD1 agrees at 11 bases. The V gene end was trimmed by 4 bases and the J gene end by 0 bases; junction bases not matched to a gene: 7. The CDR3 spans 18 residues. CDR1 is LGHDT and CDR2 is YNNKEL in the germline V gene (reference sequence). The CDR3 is CASSPPGQGVANTGELFF. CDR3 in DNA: TGTGCCAGCAGCCCCCCGGGACAGGGGGTTGCGAACACCGGGGAGCTGTTTTTT.

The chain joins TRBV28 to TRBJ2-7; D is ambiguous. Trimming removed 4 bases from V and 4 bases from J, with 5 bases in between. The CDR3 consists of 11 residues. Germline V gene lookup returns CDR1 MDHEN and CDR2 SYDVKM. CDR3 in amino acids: CASSSKYEQYF. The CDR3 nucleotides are TGTGCCAGCAGTTCTAAGTACGAGCAGTACTTC.

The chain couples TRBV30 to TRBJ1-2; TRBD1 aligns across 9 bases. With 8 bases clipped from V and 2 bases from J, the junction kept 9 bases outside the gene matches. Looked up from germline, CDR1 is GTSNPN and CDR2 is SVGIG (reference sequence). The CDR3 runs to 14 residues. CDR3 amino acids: CARSQGAQNYGYTF. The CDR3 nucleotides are TGTGCCAGGTCACAGGGGGCGCAGAACTATGGCTACACCTTC.

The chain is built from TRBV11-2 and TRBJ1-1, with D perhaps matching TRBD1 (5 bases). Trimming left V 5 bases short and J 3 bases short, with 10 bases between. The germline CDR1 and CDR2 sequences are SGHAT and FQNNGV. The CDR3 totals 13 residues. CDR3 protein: CASSNAGYTEAFF. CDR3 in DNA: TGTGCCAGCAGCAATGCAGGGTACACTGAAGCTTTCTTT.

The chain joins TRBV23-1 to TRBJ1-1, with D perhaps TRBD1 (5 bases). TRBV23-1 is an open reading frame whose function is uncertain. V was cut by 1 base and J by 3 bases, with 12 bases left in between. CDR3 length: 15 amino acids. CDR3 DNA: TGCGCCAGCAGTCAATGGAGTCAGGGCCACACTGAAGCTTTCTTT. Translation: CASSQWSQGHTEAFF.

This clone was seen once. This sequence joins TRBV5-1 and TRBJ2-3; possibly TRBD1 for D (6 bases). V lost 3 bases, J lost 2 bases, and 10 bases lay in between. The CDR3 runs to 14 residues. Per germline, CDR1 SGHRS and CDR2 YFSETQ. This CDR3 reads CASSSQGSTDTQYF. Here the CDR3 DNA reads TGCGCCAGCAGCTCGCAGGGGTCCACAGATACGCAGTATTTT.

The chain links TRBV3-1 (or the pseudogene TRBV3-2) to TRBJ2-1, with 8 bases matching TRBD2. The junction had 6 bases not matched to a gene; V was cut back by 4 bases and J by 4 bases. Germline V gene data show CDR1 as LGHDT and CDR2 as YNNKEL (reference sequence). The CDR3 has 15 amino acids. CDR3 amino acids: CASSPVERGYNEQFF. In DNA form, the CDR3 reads TGTGCCAGCAGCCCCGTCGAGCGGGGGTACAATGAGCAGTTCTTC.

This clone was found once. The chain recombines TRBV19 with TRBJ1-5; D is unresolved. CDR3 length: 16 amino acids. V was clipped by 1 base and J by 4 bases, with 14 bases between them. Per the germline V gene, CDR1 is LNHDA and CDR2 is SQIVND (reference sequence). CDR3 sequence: CASSIVAESVNQPQHF. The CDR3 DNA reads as TGTGCCAGTAGTATAGTGGCGGAAAGCGTTAATCAGCCCCAGCATTTT.

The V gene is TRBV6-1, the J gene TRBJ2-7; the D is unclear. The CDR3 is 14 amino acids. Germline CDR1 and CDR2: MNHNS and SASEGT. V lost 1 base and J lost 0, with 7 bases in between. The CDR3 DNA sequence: TGTGCCAGCAGTGAAGTCCAGGACTCCTACGAGCAGTACTTC. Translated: CASSEVQDSYEQYF.

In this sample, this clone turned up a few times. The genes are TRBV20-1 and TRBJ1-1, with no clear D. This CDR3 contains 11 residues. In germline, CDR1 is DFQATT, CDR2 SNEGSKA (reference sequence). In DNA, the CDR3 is TGCGCCCCTGACACGAACACTGAAGCTTTCTTT. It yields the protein CAPDTNTEAFF.

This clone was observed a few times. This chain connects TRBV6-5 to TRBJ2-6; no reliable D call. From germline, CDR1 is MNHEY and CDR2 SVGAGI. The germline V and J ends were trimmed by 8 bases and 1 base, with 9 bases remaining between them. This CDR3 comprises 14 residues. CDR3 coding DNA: TGTGCCAGCTCCCTTAAATCTGGGGCCAACGTCCTGACTTTC. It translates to CASSLKSGANVLTF.

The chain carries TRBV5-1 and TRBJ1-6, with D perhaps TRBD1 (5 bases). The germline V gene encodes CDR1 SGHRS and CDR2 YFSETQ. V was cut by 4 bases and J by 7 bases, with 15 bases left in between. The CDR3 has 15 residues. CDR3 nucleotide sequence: TGCGCCAGCAGCCCATGGGAGGGGATAAATTCACCCCTCCACTTT. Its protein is CASSPWEGINSPLHF.

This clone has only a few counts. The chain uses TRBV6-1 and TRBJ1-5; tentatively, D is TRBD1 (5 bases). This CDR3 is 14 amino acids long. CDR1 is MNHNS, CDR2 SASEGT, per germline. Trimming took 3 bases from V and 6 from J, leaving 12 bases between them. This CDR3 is CASSDNTGSQPQHF. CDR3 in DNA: TGTGCCAGCAGTGACAATACAGGAAGTCAGCCCCAGCATTTT.

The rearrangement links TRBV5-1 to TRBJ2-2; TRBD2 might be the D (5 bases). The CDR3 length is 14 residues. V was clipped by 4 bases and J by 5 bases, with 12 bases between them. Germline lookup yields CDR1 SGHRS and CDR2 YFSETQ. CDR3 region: CASSPGVGTGELFF. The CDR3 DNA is TGCGCCAGCAGCCCCGGGGTTGGAACCGGGGAGCTGTTTTTT.

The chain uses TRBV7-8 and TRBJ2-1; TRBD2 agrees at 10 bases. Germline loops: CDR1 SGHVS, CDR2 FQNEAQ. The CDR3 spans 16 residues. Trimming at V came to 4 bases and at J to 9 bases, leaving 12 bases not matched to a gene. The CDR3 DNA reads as TGTGCCAGCAGCTCTCACCGAGCGGGGGGGCCGATTGAGCAGTTCTTC. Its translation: CASSSHRAGGPIEQFF.

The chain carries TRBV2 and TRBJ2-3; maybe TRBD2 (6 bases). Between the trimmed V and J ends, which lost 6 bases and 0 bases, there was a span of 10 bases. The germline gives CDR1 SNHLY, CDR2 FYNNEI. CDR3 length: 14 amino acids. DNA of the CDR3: TGTGCCAGCAGGAGGGACTTTAGCACAGATACGCAGTATTTT. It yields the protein CASRRDFSTDTQYF.